These 2 T cell receptor beta chains came from one sample sequenced in a study of shared clonotypes between healthy human individuals. CD8 cells classed as naive were CD45RO-negative and positively selected for CCR7, excluding terminally differentiated effector memory CD45RA+ cells. Measured with immunoSEQ multiplex PCR; TCRdb has only the in-frame clones, and not every one. Here the sample spans millions of clones, about 95% being singletons. The sequenced material came from naive CD8+ T cells sorted from blood. The receptors stem from a man aged 18 to 30 in good health.

This CDR3 is CASSEGGQIYNEQFF. In nucleotides, the CDR3 is TGTGCCAGCAGTGAAGGTGGACAGATTTACAATGAGCAGTTCTTC. This chain connects TRBV25-1 to TRBJ2-1; D is perhaps TRBD1 (6 bases). CDR1 and CDR2 from the germline V gene are MGHDK and SYGVNS. The V end lost 2 bases, the J end lost 4 bases, and 12 bases lay between the germline ends. The CDR3 spans 15 residues.

The chain joins TRBV13 to TRBJ1-1; D is perhaps TRBD1 (5 bases). The CDR3 is made up of 15 amino acids. The germline gives CDR1 PRHDT, CDR2 FYEKMQ (reference sequence). Trimming removed 0 bases from V and 6 bases from J, with 14 bases in between. The CDR3 protein is CASSLGVGTSAEAFF. CDR3 nucleotides: TGTGCCAGCAGCTTAGGGGTCGGGACGAGCGCTGAAGCTTTCTTT.